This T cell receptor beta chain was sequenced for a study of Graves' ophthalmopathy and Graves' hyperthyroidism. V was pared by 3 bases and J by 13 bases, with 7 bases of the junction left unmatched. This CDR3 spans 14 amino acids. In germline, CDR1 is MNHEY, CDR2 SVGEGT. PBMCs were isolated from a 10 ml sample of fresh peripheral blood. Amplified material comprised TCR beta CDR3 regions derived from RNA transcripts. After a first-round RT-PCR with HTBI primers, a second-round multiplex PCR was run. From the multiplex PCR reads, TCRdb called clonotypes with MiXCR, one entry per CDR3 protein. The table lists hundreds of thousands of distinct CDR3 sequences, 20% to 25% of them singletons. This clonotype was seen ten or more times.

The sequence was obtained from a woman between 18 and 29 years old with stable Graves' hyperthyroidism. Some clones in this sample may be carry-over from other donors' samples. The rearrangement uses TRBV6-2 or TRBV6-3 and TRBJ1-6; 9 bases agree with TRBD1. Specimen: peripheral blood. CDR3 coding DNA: TGTGCCAGCAGTTATATCGACAGGGGGGCGCCCCTCCACTTT. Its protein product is CASSYIDRGAPLHF.